These 10 T cell receptor beta chains were all obtained from the same sample, sequenced in a study of T cell changes during pregnancy in multiple sclerosis (dated by TCRdb to the late 2010s). Libraries were constructed by the immunoSEQ multiplex PCR assay. TCRdb mirrors the immuneACCESS table, restricted to in-frame sequences. Some clones are absent from its copies; in checked studies, under half trace to an unresolved V gene, and the reason for the others is unknown. The sample profile shows 29,000 or so clones; 80% to 90% of them were found once. The ten most abundant clones make up 6.9% of the sample. The sample was CD8+ T cells from peripheral blood mononuclear cells, taken in the second trimester of pregnancy. The receptors come from a female donor with multiple sclerosis, enrolled in a pregnancy study.

The chain combines TRBV28 with TRBJ2-7, with D possibly matching TRBD2 (7 bases). Trimming took 7 bases from V and 6 from J, leaving 13 bases between them. There are 12 residues in the CDR3. Germline CDR1 and CDR2: MDHEN and SYDVKM. The CDR3 coding sequence is TGTGCCAGCACCCCGGGGGGCGGCGAGCAGTACTTC. Translated: CASTPGGGEQYF.

The chain has TRBV2 and TRBJ2-6; D is possibly TRBD1 (6 bases). CDR3 size: 18 residues. Per germline, CDR1 SNHLY and CDR2 FYNNEI. V lost 5 bases, J lost 0 bases, and 17 bases lay in between. The CDR3 protein is CASSHRDTGSSGANVLTF. CDR3 nucleotide sequence: TGTGCCAGCAGTCACCGGGACACTGGGAGCTCTGGGGCCAACGTCCTGACTTTC.

This clone has just one count. The chain is built from TRBV7-2 and TRBJ1-2, with D perhaps matching TRBD1 (5 bases). Trimming stripped 2 bases from V and 7 bases from J, with 17 bases between. The CDR3 sequence is 15 residues long. Looked up from germline, CDR1 is SGHTA and CDR2 is FQGNSA. CDR3 in amino acids: CASSLLSGGLSGYTF. CDR3 sequence (DNA): TGTGCCAGCAGCTTACTAAGTGGGGGGTTGAGTGGCTACACCTTC.

The CDR3 region has the DNA TGTGCCAGCAGCTTACGCATAGCGGGAGGGCTTAGGGATGAGCAGTTCTTC. It codes for CASSLRIAGGLRDEQFF. The chain combines TRBV7-8 with TRBJ2-1; 11 bases match TRBD2. J lost 8 bases, V lost 2 bases, and 11 bases had no gene match. CDR1 and CDR2 (germline): SGHVS, FQNEAQ. This CDR3 is built from 17 residues.

V gene TRBV6-6 combines with J gene TRBJ2-7; maybe TRBD2 (7 bases). Germline V gene lookup returns CDR1 MNHNY and CDR2 SVGAGI (reference sequence). V shed 0 bases and J shed 0 bases, with 9 bases lying between them. This CDR3 comprises 15 residues. CDR3 sequence (DNA): TGTGCCAGCAGTTACTCGGGAGGGGGCTCCTACGAGCAGTACTTC. Its translation: CASSYSGGGSYEQYF.

The chain links TRBV5-1 to TRBJ2-7; D may be TRBD2 (5 bases). Germline loops: CDR1 SGHRS, CDR2 YFSETQ. This CDR3 has 12 residues. V was trimmed by 5 bases and J by 4 bases, leaving 10 bases between them. CDR3 protein: CASSEGRYEQYF. The CDR3 nucleotides are TGCGCCAGCAGTGAGGGCCGTTACGAGCAGTACTTC. The full variable domain, in which reference TRBV5-1 and TRBJ2-7 provide the parts outside the CDR3, is KAGVTQTPRYLIKTRGQQVTLSCSPISGHRSVSWYQQTPGQGLQFLFEYFSETQRNKGNFPGRFSGRQFSNSRSEMNVSTLELGDSALYLCASSEGRYEQYFGPGTRLTVT.

The table lists this clone with a count of one. Additional DNA sequences in this sample encode the identical CDR3. The chain links TRBV9 to TRBJ1-3; 8 positions match TRBD1. The CDR3 loop spans 15 amino acids. The V segment lost 0 bases and the J segment 4 bases; nucleotides outside the gene matches: 3. Germline-derived CDR1 and CDR2 are SGDLS and YYNGEE. CDR3 in amino acids: CASSVDRGSGNTIYF. The CDR3 region has the DNA TGTGCCAGCAGCGTAGACAGGGGGTCCGGAAACACCATATATTTT.

V gene TRBV27 combines with J gene TRBJ2-3, with a possible D match to TRBD1 (6 bases). Germline V CDR1 and CDR2: MNHEY, SMNVEV (reference sequence). Trimming stripped 5 bases from V and 4 bases from J, with 16 bases between. There are 15 residues in the CDR3. This CDR3 reads CASSTPQGWSDTQYF. In nucleotides, the CDR3 is TGTGCCAGCAGTACCCCGCAGGGGTGGTCAGATACGCAGTATTTT.

CDR3 sequence (DNA): TGTGCCAGCAGCCTAGAGGGACAGTTGAACACTGAAGCTTTCTTT. It yields the protein CASSLEGQLNTEAFF. This chain joins TRBV7-2 and TRBJ1-1; TRBD1 matches 7 bases. Trimming took 5 bases from V and 0 from J; bases not matched to a gene: 6. Germline assignment: CDR1 SGHTA and CDR2 FQGNSA. The CDR3 contains 15 residues.

The chain couples TRBV5-6 to TRBJ2-5, with 10 bases lining up with TRBD1. The CDR3 loop spans 14 amino acids. The V gene end was trimmed by 4 bases and the J gene end by 11 bases; junction bases not matched to a gene: 11. From germline, CDR1 is SGHDT and CDR2 YYEEEE. The CDR3 sequence: CASSPGQGNLKQYF. The CDR3 coding sequence is TGTGCCAGCAGCCCGGGACAGGGGAACCTTAAGCAGTACTTC.